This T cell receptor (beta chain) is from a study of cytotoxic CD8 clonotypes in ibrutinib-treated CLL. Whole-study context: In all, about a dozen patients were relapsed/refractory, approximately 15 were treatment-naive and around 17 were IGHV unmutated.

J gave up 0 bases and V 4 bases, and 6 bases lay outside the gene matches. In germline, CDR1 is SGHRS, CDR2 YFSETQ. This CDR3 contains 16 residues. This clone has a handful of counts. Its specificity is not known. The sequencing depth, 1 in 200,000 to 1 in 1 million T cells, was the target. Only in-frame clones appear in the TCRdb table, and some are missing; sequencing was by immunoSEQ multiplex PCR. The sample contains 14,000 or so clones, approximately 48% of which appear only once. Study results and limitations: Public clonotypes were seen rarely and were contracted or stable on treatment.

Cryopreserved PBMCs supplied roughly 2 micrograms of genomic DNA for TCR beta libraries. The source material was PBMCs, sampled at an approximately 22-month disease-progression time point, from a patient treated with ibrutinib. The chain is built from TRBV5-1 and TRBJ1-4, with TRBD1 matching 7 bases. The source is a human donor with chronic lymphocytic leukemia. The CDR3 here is CASSVGTVATNEKLFF. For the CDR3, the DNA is TGCGCCAGCAGCGTAGGGACAGTAGCAACTAATGAAAAACTGTTTTTT.